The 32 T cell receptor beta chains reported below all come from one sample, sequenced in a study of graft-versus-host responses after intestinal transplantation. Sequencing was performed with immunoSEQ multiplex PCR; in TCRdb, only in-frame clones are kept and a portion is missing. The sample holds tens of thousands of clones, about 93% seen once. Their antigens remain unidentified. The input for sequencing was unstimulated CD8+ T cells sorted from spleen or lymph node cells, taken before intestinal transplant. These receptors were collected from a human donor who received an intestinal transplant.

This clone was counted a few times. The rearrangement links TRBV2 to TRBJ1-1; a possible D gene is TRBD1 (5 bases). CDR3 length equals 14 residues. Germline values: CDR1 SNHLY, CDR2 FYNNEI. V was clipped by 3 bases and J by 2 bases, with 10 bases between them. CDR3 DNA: TGTGCCAGCAGTGATGGTCAGGGAAACACTGAAGCTTTCTTT. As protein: CASSDGQGNTEAFF.

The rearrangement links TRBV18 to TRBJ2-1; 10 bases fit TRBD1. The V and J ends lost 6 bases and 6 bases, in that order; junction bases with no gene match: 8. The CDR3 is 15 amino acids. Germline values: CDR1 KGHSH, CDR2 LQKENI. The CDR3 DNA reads TGTGCCAGCTCGACAGGGGGCCTTCCTCCCAATGAGCAGTTCTTC. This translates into CASSTGGLPPNEQFF.

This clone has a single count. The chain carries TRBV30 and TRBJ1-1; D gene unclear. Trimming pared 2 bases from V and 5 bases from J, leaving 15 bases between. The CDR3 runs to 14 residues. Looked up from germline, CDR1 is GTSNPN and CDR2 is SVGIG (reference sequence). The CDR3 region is CAWSTEPGTTEAFF. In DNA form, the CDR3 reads TGTGCCTGGAGTACCGAACCAGGAACTACTGAAGCTTTCTTT.

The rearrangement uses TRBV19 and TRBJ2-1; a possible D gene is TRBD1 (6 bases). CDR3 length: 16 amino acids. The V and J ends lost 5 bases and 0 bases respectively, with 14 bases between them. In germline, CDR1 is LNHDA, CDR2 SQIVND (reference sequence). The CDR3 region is CASSLGHLSSYNEQFF. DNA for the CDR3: TGTGCCAGTAGTTTGGGACATCTGAGCTCCTACAATGAGCAGTTCTTC.

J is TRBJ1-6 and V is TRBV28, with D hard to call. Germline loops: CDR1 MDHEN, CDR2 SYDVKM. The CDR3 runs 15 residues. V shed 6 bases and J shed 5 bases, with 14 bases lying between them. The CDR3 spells CASSPLAGDNSPLHF. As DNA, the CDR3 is TGTGCCAGCAGCCCTTTGGCAGGCGATAATTCACCCCTCCACTTT.

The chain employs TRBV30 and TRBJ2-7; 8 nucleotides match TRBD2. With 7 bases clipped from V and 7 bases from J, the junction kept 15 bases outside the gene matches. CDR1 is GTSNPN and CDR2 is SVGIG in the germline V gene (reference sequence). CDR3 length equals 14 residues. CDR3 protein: CALISSGPALEQYF. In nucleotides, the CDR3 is TGTGCCTTAATTTCTAGCGGGCCCGCCCTTGAGCAGTACTTC.

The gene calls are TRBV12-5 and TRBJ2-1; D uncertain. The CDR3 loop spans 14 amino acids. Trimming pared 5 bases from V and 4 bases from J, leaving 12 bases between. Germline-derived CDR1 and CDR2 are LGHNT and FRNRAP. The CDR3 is CASGIYPTYNEQFF. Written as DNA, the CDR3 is TGTGCTAGTGGTATTTACCCCACTTACAATGAGCAGTTCTTC.

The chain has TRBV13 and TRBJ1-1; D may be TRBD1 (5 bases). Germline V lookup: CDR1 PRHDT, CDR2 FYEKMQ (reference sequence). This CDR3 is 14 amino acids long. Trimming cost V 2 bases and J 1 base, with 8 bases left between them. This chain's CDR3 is CASSLQGRNTEAFF. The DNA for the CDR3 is TGTGCCAGCAGCTTACAGGGTCGGAACACTGAAGCTTTCTTT.

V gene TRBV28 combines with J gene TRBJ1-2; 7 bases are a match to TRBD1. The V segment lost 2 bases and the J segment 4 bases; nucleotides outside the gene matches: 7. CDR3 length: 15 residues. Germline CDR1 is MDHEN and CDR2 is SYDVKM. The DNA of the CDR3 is TGTGCCAGCAGTTTAATAAAGGGGGCGGCCTATGGCTACACCTTC. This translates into CASSLIKGAAYGYTF.

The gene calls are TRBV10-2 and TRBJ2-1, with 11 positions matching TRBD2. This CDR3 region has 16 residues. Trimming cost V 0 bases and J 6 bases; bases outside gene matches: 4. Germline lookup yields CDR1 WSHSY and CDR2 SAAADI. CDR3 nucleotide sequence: TGCGCCAGCAGTGAGTCGCTAGCGGGGGGAGGCAATGAGCAGTTCTTC. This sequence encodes CASSESLAGGGNEQFF.

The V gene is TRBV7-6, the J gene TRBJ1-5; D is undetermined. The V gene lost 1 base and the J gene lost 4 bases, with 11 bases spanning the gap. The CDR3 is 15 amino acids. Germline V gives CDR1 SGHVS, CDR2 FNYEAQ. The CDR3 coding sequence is TGTGCCAGCAGCTTAGGGTCGGGAGGAAATCAGCCCCAGCATTTT. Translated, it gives CASSLGSGGNQPQHF.

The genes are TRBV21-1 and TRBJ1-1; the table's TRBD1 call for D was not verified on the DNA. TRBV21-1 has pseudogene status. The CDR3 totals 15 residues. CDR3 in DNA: TGTGCCAGCACCAAAAAGGACAGGGCGAGCACTGAAGCTTTCTTT. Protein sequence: CASTKKDRASTEAFF.

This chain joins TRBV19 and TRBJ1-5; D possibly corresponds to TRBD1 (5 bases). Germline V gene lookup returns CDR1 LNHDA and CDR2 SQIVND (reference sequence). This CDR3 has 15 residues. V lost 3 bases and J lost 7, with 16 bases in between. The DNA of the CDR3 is TGTGCCAGTAGTATTTTCGGGGGTCTGGGGCAGCCCCAGCATTTT. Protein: CASSIFGGLGQPQHF.

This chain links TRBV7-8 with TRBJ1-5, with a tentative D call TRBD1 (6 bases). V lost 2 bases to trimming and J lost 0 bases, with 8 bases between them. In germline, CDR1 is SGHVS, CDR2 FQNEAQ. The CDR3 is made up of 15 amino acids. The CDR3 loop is CASSLWTASNQPQHF. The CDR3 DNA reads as TGTGCCAGCAGCTTATGGACAGCTAGCAATCAGCCCCAGCATTTT.

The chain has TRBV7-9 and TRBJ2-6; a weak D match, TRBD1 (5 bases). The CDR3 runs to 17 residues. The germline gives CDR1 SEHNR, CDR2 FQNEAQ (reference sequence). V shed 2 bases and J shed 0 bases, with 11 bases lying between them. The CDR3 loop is CASSLSVTDSGANVLTF. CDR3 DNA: TGTGCCAGCAGCTTATCAGTGACAGACTCTGGGGCCAACGTCCTGACTTTC.

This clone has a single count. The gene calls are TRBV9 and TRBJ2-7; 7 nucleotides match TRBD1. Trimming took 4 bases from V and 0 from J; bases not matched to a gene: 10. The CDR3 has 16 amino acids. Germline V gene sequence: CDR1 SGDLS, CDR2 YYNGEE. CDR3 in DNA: TGTGCCAGCAGCCCGACGGACAGGTTAGTCTCCTACGAGCAGTACTTC. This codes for CASSPTDRLVSYEQYF.

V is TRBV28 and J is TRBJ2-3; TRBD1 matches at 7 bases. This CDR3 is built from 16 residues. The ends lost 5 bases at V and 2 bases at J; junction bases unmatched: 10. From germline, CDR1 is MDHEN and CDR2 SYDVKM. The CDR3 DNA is TGTGCCAGCAGTCGCATCCGGGACAGCCACACAGATACGCAGTATTTT. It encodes CASSRIRDSHTDTQYF.

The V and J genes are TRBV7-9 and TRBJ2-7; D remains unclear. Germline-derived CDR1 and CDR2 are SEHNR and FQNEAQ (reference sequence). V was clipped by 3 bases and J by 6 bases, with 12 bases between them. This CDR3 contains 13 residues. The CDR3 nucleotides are TGTGCCAGCAGCTTGGTTCTAGATTCCGAGCAGTACTTC. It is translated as CASSLVLDSEQYF.

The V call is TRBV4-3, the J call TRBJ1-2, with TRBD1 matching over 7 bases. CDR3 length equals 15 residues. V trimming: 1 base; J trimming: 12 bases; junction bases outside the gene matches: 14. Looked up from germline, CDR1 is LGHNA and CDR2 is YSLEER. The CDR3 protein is CASSQVTRPGGGHTF. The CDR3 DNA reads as TGCGCCAGCAGCCAAGTAACCCGGCCGGGAGGGGGCCACACCTTC.

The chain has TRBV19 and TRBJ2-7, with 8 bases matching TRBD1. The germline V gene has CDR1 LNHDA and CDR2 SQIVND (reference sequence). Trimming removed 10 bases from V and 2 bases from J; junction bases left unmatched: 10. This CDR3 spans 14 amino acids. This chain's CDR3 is CATATGTGPYEQYF. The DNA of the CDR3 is TGTGCCACCGCAACCGGGACAGGCCCCTACGAGCAGTACTTC.

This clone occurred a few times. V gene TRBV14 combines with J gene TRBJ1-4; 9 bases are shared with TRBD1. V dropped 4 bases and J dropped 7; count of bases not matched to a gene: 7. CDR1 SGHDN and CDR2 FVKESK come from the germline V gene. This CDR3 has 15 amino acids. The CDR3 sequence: CASSLWTGAAEKLFF. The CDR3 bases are TGTGCCAGCAGCCTTTGGACAGGGGCGGCTGAAAAACTGTTTTTT.

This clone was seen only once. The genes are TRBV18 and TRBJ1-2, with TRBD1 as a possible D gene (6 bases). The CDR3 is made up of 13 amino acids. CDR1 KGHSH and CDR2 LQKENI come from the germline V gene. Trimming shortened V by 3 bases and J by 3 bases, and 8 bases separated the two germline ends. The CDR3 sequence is CASSPPGDYGYTF. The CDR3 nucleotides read TGTGCCAGCTCACCGCCAGGGGACTATGGCTACACCTTC. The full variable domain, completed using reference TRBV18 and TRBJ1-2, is NAGVMQNPRHLVRRRGQEARLRCSPMKGHSHVYWYRQLPEEGLKFMVYLQKENIIDESGMPKERFSAEFPKEGPSILRIQQVVRGDSAAYFCASSPPGDYGYTFGSGTRLTVV.

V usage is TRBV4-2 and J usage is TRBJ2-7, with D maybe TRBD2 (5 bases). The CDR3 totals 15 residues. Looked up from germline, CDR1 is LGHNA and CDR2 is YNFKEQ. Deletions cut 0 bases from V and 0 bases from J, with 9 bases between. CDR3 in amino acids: CASSQEAVSSYEQYF. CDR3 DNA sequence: TGTGCCAGCAGCCAAGAAGCGGTGAGCTCCTACGAGCAGTACTTC.

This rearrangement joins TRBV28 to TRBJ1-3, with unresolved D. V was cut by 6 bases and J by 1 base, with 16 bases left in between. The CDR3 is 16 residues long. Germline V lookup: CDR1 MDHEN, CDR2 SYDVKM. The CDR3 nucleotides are TGTGCCAGCAGGCGGCCGAGTTTAGTTTCTGGAAACACCATATATTTT. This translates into CASRRPSLVSGNTIYF.

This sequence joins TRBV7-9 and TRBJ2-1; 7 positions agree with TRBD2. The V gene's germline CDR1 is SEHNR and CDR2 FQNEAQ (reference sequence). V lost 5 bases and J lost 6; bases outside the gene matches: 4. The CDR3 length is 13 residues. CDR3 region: CASSHTSANEQFF. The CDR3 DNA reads TGTGCCAGCAGCCACACTAGCGCCAATGAGCAGTTCTTC. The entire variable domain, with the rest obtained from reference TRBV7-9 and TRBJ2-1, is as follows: DTGVSQNPRHKITKRGQNVTFRCDPISEHNRLYWYRQTLGQGPEFLTYFQNEAQLEKSRLLSDRFSAERPKGSFSTLEIQRTEQGDSAMYLCASSHTSANEQFFGPGTRLTVL.

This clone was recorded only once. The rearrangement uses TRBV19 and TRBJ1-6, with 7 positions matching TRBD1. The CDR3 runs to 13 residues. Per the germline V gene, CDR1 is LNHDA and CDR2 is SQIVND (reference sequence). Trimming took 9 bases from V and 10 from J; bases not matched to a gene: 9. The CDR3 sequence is CASATGAGSPLHF. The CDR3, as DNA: TGTGCCAGCGCAACAGGGGCTGGATCACCCCTCCACTTT.

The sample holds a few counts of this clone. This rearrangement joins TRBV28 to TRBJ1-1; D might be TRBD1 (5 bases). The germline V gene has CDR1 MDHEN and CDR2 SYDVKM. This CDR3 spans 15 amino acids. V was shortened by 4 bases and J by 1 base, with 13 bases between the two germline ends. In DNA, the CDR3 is TGTGCCAGCAGTTCGATGACAGCCCCGAACACTGAAGCTTTCTTT. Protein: CASSSMTAPNTEAFF.

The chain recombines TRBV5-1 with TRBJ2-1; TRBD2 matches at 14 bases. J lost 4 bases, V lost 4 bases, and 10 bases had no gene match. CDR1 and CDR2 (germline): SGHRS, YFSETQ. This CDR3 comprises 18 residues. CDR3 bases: TGCGCCAGCAGCCCGGGACTAGCGGGAGTACTTGGGTACAATGAGCAGTTCTTC. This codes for CASSPGLAGVLGYNEQFF.

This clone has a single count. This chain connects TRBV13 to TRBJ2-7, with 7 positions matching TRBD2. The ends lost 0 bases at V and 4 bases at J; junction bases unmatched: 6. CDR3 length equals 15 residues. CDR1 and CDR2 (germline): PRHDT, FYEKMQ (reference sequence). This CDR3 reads CASSLGASSGYEQYF. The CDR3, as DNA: TGTGCCAGCAGCTTAGGTGCGTCTAGCGGTTACGAGCAGTACTTC.

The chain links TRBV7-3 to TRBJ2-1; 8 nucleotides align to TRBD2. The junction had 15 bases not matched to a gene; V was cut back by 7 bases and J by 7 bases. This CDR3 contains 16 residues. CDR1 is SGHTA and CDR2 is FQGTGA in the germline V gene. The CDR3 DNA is TGTGCCAGCAACTCTTTGCGGGGGGCCAAAGGTAATGAGCAGTTCTTC. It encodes CASNSLRGAKGNEQFF. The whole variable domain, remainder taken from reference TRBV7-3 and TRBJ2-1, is GAGVSQTPSNKVTEKGKYVELRCDPISGHTALYWYRQSLGQGPEFLIYFQGTGAADDSGLPNDRFFAVRPEGSVSTLKIQRTERGDSAVYLCASNSLRGAKGNEQFFGPGTRLTVL.

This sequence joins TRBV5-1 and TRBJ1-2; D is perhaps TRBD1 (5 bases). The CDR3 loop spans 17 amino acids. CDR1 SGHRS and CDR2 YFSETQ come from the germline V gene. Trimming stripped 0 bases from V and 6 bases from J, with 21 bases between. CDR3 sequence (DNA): TGCGCCAGCAGCTTGGAATTGGACAACTACATAGTAGATGGCTACACCTTC. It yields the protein CASSLELDNYIVDGYTF.

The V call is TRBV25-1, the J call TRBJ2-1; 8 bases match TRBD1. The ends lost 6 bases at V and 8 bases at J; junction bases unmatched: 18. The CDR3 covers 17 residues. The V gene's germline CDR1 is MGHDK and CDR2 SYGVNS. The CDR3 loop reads CASRSNSVAGGMDEQFF. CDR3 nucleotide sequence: TGTGCCAGCAGAAGTAATAGCGTGGCAGGGGGCATGGATGAGCAGTTCTTC.